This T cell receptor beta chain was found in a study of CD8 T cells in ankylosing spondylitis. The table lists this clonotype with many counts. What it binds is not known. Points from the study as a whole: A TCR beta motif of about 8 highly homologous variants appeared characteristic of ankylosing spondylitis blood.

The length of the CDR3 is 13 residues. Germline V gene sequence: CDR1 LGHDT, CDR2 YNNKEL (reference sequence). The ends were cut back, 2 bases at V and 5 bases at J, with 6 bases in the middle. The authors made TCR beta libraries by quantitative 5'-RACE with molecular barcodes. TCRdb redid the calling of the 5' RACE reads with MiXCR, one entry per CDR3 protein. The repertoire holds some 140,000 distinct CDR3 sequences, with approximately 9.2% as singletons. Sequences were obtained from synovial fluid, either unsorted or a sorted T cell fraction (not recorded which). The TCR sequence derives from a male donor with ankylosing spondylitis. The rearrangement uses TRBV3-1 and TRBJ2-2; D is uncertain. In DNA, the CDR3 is TGTGCCAGCAGCCAATCGAGGACCGGGGAGCTGTTTTTT. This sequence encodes CASSQSRTGELFF. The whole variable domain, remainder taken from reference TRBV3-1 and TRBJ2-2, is DTAVSQTPKYLVTQMGNDKSIKCEQNLGHDTMYWYKQDSKKFLKIMFSYNNKELIINETVPNRFSPKSPDKAHLNLHINSLELGDSAVYFCASSQSRTGELFFGEGSRLTVL.